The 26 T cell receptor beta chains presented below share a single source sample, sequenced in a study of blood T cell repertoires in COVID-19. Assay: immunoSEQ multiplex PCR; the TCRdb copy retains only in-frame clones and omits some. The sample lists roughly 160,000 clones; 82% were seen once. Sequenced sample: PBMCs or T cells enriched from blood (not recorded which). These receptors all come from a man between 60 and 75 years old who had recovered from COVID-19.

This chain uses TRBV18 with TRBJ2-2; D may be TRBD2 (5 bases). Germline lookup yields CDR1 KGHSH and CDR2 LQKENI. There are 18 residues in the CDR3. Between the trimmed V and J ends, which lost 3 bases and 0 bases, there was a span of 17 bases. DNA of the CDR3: TGTGCCAGCTCACCCCATACTCCGGGAACAGCGAACACCGGGGAGCTGTTTTTT. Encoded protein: CASSPHTPGTANTGELFF.

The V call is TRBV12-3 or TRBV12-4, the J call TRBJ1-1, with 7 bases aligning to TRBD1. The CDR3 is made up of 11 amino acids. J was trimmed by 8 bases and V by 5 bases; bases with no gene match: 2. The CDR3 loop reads CASSRQGEAFF. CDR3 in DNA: TGTGCCAGCAGTCGACAGGGCGAAGCTTTCTTT.

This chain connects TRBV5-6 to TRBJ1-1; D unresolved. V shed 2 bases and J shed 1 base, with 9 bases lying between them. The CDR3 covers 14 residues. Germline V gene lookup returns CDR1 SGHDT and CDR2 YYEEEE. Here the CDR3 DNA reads TGTGCCAGCAGCTTAATACGAGCGAACACTGAAGCTTTCTTT. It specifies CASSLIRANTEAFF.

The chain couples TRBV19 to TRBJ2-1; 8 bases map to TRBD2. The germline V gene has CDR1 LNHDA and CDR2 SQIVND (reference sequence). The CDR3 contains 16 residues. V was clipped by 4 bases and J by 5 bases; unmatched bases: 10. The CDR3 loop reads CASSTDGTSNHNEQFF. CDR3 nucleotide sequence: TGTGCCAGTAGTACAGACGGGACTAGTAACCACAATGAGCAGTTCTTC.

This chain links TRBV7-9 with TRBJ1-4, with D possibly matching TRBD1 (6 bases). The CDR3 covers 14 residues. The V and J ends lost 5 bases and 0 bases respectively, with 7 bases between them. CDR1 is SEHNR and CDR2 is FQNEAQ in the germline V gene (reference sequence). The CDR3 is CASSRDTTNEKLFF. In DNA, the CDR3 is TGTGCCAGCAGCCGGGACACAACTAATGAAAAACTGTTTTTT.

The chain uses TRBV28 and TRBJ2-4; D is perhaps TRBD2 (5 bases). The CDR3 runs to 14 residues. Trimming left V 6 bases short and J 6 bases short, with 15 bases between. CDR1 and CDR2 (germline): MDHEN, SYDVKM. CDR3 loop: CASSMDRRGNIQYF. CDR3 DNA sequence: TGTGCCAGCAGCATGGACCGCCGGGGAAACATTCAGTACTTC. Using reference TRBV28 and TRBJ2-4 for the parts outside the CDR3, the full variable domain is DVKVTQSSRYLVKRTGEKVFLECVQDMDHENMFWYRQDPGLGLRLIYFSYDVKMKEKGDIPEGYSVSREKKERFSLILESASTNQTSMYLCASSMDRRGNIQYFGAGTRLSVL.

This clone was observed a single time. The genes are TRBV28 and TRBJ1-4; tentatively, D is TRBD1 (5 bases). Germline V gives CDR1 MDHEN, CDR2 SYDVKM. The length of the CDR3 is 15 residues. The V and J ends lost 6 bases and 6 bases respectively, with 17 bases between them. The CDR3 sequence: CASSQVGALDEKLFF. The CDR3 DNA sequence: TGTGCCAGCAGCCAGGTTGGGGCTCTAGATGAAAAACTGTTTTTT.

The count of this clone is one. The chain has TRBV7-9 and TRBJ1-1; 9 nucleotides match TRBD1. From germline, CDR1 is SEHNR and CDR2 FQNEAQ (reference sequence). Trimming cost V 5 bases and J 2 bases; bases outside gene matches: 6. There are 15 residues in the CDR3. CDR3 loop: CASSLDRGVNTEAFF. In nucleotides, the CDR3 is TGTGCCAGCAGCCTCGACAGGGGGGTTAACACTGAAGCTTTCTTT. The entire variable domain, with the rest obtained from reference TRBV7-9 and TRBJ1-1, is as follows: DTGVSQNPRHKITKRGQNVTFRCDPISEHNRLYWYRQTLGQGPEFLTYFQNEAQLEKSRLLSDRFSAERPKGSFSTLEIQRTEQGDSAMYLCASSLDRGVNTEAFFGQGTRLTVV.

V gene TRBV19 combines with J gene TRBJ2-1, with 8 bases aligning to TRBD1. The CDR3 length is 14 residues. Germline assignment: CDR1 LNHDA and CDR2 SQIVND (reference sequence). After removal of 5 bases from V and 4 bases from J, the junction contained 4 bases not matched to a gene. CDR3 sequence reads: CASSHRGWYNEQFF. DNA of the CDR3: TGTGCCAGTAGTCACAGGGGGTGGTACAATGAGCAGTTCTTC.

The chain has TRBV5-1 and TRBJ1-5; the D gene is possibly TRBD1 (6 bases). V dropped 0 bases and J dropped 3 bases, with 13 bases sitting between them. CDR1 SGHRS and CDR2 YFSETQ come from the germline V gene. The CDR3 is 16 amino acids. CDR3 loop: CASSLGFGQPNQPQHF. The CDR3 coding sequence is TGCGCCAGCAGCTTGGGATTTGGACAGCCCAATCAGCCCCAGCATTTT.

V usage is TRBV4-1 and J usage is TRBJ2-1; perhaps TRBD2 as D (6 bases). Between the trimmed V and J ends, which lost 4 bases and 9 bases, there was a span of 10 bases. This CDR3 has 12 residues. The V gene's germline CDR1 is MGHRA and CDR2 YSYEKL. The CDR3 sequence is CASSLGTAEQFF. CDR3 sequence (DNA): TGCGCCAGCAGCCTCGGGACTGCTGAGCAGTTCTTC.

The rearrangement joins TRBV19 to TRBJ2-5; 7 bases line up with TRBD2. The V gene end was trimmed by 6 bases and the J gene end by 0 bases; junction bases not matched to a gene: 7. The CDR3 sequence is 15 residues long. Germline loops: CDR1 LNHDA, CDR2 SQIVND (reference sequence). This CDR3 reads CASRAGTKYQETQYF. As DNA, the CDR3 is TGTGCCAGTAGGGCCGGGACTAAGTACCAAGAGACCCAGTACTTC. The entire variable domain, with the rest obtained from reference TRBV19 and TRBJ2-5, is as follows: DGGITQSPKYLFRKEGQNVTLSCEQNLNHDAMYWYRQDPGQGLRLIYYSQIVNDFQKGDIAEGYSVSREKKESFPLTVTSAQKNPTAFYLCASRAGTKYQETQYFGPGTRLLVL.

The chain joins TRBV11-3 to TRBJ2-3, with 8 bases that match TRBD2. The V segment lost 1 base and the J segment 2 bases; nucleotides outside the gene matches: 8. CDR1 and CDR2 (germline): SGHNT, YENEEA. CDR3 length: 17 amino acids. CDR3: CASSLGTGGGYTDTQYF. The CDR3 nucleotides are TGTGCCAGCAGCTTAGGAACTGGCGGGGGGTACACAGATACGCAGTATTTT.

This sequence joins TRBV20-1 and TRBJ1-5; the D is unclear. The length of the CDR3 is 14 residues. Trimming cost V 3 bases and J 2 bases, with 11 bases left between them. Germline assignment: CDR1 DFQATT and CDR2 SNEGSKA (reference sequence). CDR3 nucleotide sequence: TGCAGTGCTAGTCATCCCGAGGGCAATCAGCCCCAGCATTTT. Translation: CSASHPEGNQPQHF.

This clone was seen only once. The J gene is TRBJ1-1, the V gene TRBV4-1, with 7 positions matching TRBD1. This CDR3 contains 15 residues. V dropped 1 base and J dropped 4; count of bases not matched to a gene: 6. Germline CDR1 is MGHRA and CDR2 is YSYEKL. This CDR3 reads CASSQAYRGRTEAFF. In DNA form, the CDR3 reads TGCGCCAGCAGCCAAGCCTACAGGGGTCGCACTGAAGCTTTCTTT.

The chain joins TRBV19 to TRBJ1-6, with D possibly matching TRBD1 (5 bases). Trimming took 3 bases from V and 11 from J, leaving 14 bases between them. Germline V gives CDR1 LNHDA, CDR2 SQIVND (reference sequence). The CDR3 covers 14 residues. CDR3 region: CASSISAGTAPLHF. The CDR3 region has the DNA TGTGCCAGTAGTATTTCGGCGGGGACTGCACCCCTCCACTTT.

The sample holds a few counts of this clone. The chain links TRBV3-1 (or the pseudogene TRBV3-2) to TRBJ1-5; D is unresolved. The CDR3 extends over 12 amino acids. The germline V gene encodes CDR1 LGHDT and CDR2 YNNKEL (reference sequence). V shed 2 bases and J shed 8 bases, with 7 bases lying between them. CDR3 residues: CASSQSGEPQHF. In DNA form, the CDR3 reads TGTGCCAGCAGCCAATCCGGAGAGCCCCAGCATTTT.

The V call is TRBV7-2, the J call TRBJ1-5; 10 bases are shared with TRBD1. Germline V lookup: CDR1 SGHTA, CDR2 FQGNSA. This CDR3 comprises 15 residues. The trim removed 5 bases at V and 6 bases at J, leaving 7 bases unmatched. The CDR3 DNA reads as TGTGCCAGCAGCCCGGGGACAGGGGCAAGTCAGCCCCAGCATTTT. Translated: CASSPGTGASQPQHF.

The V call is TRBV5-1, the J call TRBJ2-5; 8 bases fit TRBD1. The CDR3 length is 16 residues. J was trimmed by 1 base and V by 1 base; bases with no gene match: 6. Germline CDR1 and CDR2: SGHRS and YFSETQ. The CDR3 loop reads CASSLSLGTGQETQYF. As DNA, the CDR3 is TGCGCCAGCAGCTTGTCTTTGGGGACAGGCCAAGAGACCCAGTACTTC.

In DNA form, the CDR3 reads TGTGCCAGCAGCTCCGAGGGCGGGGCTAATCAGCCCCAGCATTTT. This encodes CASSSEGGANQPQHF. V is TRBV7-9 and J is TRBJ1-5, with TRBD1 as a possible D gene (5 bases). This CDR3 is built from 15 residues. V shed 4 bases and J shed 4 bases, with 14 bases lying between them. Looked up from germline, CDR1 is SEHNR and CDR2 is FQNEAQ (reference sequence).

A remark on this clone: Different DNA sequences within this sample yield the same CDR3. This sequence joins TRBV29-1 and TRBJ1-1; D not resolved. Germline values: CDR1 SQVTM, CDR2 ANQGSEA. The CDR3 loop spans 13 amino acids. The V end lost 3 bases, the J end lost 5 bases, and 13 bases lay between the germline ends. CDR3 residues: CSVDLASGTEAFF. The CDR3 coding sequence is TGCAGCGTTGATTTGGCTTCGGGGACTGAAGCTTTCTTT.

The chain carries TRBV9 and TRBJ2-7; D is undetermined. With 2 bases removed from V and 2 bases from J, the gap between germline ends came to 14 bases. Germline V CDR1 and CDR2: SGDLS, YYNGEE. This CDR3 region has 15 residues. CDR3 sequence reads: CASSVGDPAAYEQYF. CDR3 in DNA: TGTGCCAGCAGCGTGGGCGACCCCGCCGCCTACGAGCAGTACTTC.

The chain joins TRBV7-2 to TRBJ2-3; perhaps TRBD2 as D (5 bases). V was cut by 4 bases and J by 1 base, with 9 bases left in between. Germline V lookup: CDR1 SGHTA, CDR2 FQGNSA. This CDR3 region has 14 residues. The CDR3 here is CASSWRRGTDTQYF. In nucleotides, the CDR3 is TGTGCCAGCAGCTGGCGGCGGGGCACAGATACGCAGTATTTT.

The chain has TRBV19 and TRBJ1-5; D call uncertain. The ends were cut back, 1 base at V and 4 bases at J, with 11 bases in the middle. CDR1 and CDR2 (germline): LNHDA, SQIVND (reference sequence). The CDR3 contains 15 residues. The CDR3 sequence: CASSIGRGGNQPQHF. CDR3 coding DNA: TGTGCCAGTAGTATAGGGCGGGGAGGTAATCAGCCCCAGCATTTT.

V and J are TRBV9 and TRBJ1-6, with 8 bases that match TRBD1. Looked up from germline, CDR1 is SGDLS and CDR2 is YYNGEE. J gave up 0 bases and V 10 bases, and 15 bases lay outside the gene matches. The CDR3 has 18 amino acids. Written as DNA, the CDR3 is TGTGCCTTTCTCCCGGGACAGGAGACGAGCTCCTATAATTCACCCCTCCACTTT. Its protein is CAFLPGQETSSYNSPLHF.

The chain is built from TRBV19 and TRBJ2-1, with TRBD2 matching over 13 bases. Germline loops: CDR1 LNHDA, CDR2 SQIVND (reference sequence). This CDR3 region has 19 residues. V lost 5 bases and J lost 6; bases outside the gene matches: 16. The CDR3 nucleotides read TGTGCCAGTAGTCCTCCCTCCCTGGGACTAGCGGGGACTCGCAATGAGCAGTTCTTC. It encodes CASSPPSLGLAGTRNEQFF.